The 17 T cell receptor beta chains presented below share a single source sample, sequenced in a study of cytomegalovirus exposure and HLA in healthy donors (dated by TCRdb to about 2017). The library was built by means of the immunoSEQ multiplex PCR assay. For the multiplex PCR, a mixture combining 60 forward primers for TCR Vbeta segments and 13 reverse primers for TCR Jbeta segments was used. TCRdb stores this immuneACCESS table with in-frame sequences only. Part of the clones is absent; in the studies checked, under half of the shortfall reflects unresolved V genes, and no reason is known for the rest. This sample is represented by approximately 160,000 clones; around four fifths of them were singletons. The ten largest clones add up to roughly 7.3% of the sample. The sequencing input was PBMCs. The receptors here all came from a male donor in good health and CMV-seropositive.

This sequence joins TRBV4-1 and TRBJ1-2; unclear D gene. The CDR3 extends over 14 amino acids. Trimming took 1 base from V and 2 from J, leaving 8 bases between them. Germline V gives CDR1 MGHRA, CDR2 YSYEKL. The CDR3 DNA reads as TGCGCCAGCAGCCAAGGAAACAGAAACTATGGCTACACCTTC. This translates into CASSQGNRNYGYTF.

The chain links TRBV12-2 to TRBJ1-5; the D call in the table, TRBD1, was not verified against the DNA. TRBV12-2 is assigned pseudogene status. CDR3 length: 17 residues. CDR3 residues: CASRLAGAPWGIQPQHF. The CDR3 bases are TGTGCAAGTCGCTTAGCAGGGGCCCCATGGGGTATTCAGCCCCAGCATTTT.

Only a few counts were recorded for this clone. The chain recombines TRBV6-4 with TRBJ2-3; 8 bases align to TRBD2. The ends lost 4 bases at V and 2 bases at J; junction bases unmatched: 8. The CDR3 loop spans 16 amino acids. CDR1 and CDR2 from the germline V gene are MRHNA and SNTAGT. The CDR3 reads CASSGVAGIPTDTQYF. The CDR3 coding sequence is TGTGCCAGCAGTGGTGTAGCGGGGATTCCCACAGATACGCAGTATTTT.

V and J are TRBV4-1 and TRBJ1-1; no clear D gene. V was shortened by 0 bases and J by 9 bases, with 11 bases between the two germline ends. The CDR3 has 13 amino acids. Germline V CDR1 and CDR2: MGHRA, YSYEKL. The CDR3 protein is CASSQDSRIKAFF. CDR3 coding DNA: TGCGCCAGCAGCCAAGATAGCCGTATAAAAGCTTTCTTT.

The chain employs TRBV7-8 and TRBJ2-2; 8 bases map to TRBD2. J was trimmed by 0 bases and V by 11 bases; bases with no gene match: 11. The V gene's germline CDR1 is SGHVS and CDR2 FQNEAQ. The CDR3 extends over 16 amino acids. The CDR3 spells CAGGGRGAANTGELFF. The CDR3, as DNA: TGTGCCGGAGGAGGGCGGGGGGCCGCGAACACCGGGGAGCTGTTTTTT. Full variable domain (remainder filled in from reference TRBV7-8 and TRBJ2-2): GAGVSQSPRYKVAKRGQDVALRCDPISGHVSLFWYQQALGQGPEFLTYFQNEAQLDKSGLPSDRFFAERPEGSVSTLKIQRTQQEDSAVYLCAGGGRGAANTGELFFGEGSRLTVL.

The chain links TRBV4-2 to TRBJ2-7, with 9 bases fitting TRBD2. The CDR3 consists of 17 residues. With 0 bases clipped from V and 6 bases from J, the junction kept 12 bases outside the gene matches. In germline, CDR1 is LGHNA, CDR2 YNFKEQ. As DNA, the CDR3 is TGTGCCAGCAGCCAAGATCATCGGCGGGGGGGCTGGGGCGAGCAGTACTTC. Amino acids: CASSQDHRRGGWGEQYF.

The chain couples TRBV18 to TRBJ1-3; maybe TRBD1 (5 bases). The CDR3 totals 16 residues. The V gene's germline CDR1 is KGHSH and CDR2 LQKENI. The V gene lost 0 bases and the J gene lost 0 bases, with 9 bases spanning the gap. The CDR3 protein is CASSPPQGRSGNTIYF. In DNA form, the CDR3 reads TGTGCCAGCTCACCACCTCAGGGCCGCTCTGGAAACACCATATATTTT.

The gene calls are TRBV30 and TRBJ1-1; possibly TRBD1 for D (5 bases). CDR1 is GTSNPN, CDR2 SVGIG, per germline (reference sequence). This CDR3 region has 13 residues. V gave up 2 bases and J gave up 2 bases, with 9 bases separating them. This CDR3 reads CAWSPTGNTEAFF. CDR3 DNA sequence: TGTGCCTGGAGTCCAACAGGAAACACTGAAGCTTTCTTT.

The genes are TRBV11-1 and TRBJ2-6; D not resolved. There are 15 residues in the CDR3. V was clipped by 3 bases and J by 0 bases, with 6 bases between them. Germline-derived CDR1 and CDR2 are SGHAT and FQDESV (reference sequence). CDR3 sequence reads: CASSFEYSGANVLTF. The DNA for the CDR3 is TGTGCCAGCAGCTTTGAGTACTCTGGGGCCAACGTCCTGACTTTC.

The J gene is TRBJ2-7, the V gene TRBV29-1; 8 positions match TRBD1. Trimming cost V 3 bases and J 3 bases; bases outside gene matches: 7. From germline, CDR1 is SQVTM and CDR2 ANQGSEA. The CDR3 length is 14 residues. The CDR3 nucleotides read TGCAGCGTTGATAGGGGTGGGACAGGCTACGAGCAGTACTTC. It specifies CSVDRGGTGYEQYF.

This chain connects TRBV7-2 to TRBJ2-2; 10 bases match TRBD2. The CDR3 consists of 19 residues. Germline V CDR1 and CDR2: SGHTA, FQGNSA. V shed 3 bases, J shed 3 bases, and the junction held 13 bases outside the gene matches. CDR3 protein: CASSFLRAQRGGDTGELFF. CDR3 bases: TGTGCCAGCAGCTTCCTAAGGGCACAGCGGGGGGGTGACACCGGGGAGCTGTTTTTT.

The chain uses TRBV4-3 and TRBJ2-3; TRBD2 matches at 9 bases. Germline trimming cut 1 base from V and 4 bases from J; bases unmatched to any gene: 9. The CDR3 loop spans 17 amino acids. Germline values: CDR1 LGHNA, CDR2 YSLEER. CDR3 in DNA: TGCGCCAGCAGCCAAGGGTACGGCGGGGGGGCAGCAGATACGCAGTATTTT. Its translation: CASSQGYGGGAADTQYF.

This chain uses TRBV18 with TRBJ2-1; no reliable D call. V lost 3 bases and J 7 bases, leaving 10 bases between the germline ends. Germline V lookup: CDR1 KGHSH, CDR2 LQKENI. The CDR3 covers 13 residues. This CDR3 reads CASSPGSANEQFF. As DNA, the CDR3 is TGTGCCAGCTCACCGGGCTCGGCGAATGAGCAGTTCTTC.

The chain links TRBV15 to TRBJ2-7, with 9 bases lining up with TRBD1. The junction had 12 bases not matched to a gene; V was cut back by 3 bases and J by 6 bases. This CDR3 region has 16 residues. Germline V gene sequence: CDR1 LNHNV, CDR2 YYDKDF (reference sequence). The CDR3 sequence: CATSRDDTGGSPEQYF. DNA of the CDR3: TGTGCCACCAGCAGGGATGACACAGGGGGCTCCCCCGAGCAGTACTTC.

This chain uses TRBV27 with TRBJ2-1; 7 nucleotides line up with TRBD2. Per the germline V gene, CDR1 is MNHEY and CDR2 is SMNVEV (reference sequence). J was trimmed by 0 bases and V by 7 bases; bases with no gene match: 9. The CDR3 runs to 16 residues. This CDR3 reads CASIPIGGSSYNEQFF. The CDR3, as DNA: TGTGCCAGCATTCCTATAGGCGGGAGCTCCTACAATGAGCAGTTCTTC.

The V call is TRBV13, the J call TRBJ1-1; the match to TRBD1 covers 8 bases. The V segment lost 1 base and the J segment 4 bases; nucleotides outside the gene matches: 8. CDR3 size: 16 residues. The germline CDR1 and CDR2 sequences are PRHDT and FYEKMQ (reference sequence). CDR3 bases: TGTGCCAGCAGCTTAGCCGGACAGGGTATCGGCACTGAAGCTTTCTTT. Amino acids: CASSLAGQGIGTEAFF.

The genes are TRBV6-5 and TRBJ2-3, with D possibly TRBD2 on 6 matching bases. This CDR3 spans 13 amino acids. CDR1 and CDR2 from the germline V gene are MNHEY and SVGAGI. V was trimmed by 6 bases and J by 1 base, leaving 8 bases between them. The CDR3 DNA sequence: TGTGCCAGCAGGCCGGGGGGCACAGATACGCAGTATTTT. This sequence encodes CASRPGGTDTQYF.